This record looks at one T cell receptor (beta chain) sequence and its context. The sample comes from a study of blood T cell repertoires in COVID-19. Study at large: Acute and convalescent COVID-19 samples came from the United States, Italy and Spain. In each case, the material was cDNA or gDNA derived from T cells, B-cell-depleted T cells, or PBMCs.

CDR3 length equals 14 residues. Trimming at V came to 4 bases and at J to 6 bases, leaving 9 bases not matched to a gene. CDR1 is MDHEN, CDR2 SYDVKM, per germline. The authors' processing: Amplification from reference gene primers served as the basis for estimated nucleated cell counts. Profiling relied on immunoSEQ multiplex PCR, and the TCRdb table lists in-frame clones only, not all of them. The V and J calls and clone size come from that table; D and trimming were worked out from the DNA. The table records tens of thousands of clones, approximately 83% of them present only once. Sequenced: peripheral blood. This sequence joins TRBV28 and TRBJ2-7; 7 positions match TRBD1. The TCR was taken from a human donor in a cohort sampled during active COVID-19. DNA for the CDR3: TGTGCCAGCAGTTCGTTAGGGGGCAGGGGCGAGCAGTACTTC. Translation gives CASSSLGGRGEQYF. The full variable domain, with the rest looked up from reference TRBV28 and TRBJ2-7, is DVKVTQSSRYLVKRTGEKVFLECVQDMDHENMFWYRQDPGLGLRLIYFSYDVKMKEKGDIPEGYSVSREKKERFSLILESASTNQTSMYLCASSSLGGRGEQYFGPGTRLTVT.